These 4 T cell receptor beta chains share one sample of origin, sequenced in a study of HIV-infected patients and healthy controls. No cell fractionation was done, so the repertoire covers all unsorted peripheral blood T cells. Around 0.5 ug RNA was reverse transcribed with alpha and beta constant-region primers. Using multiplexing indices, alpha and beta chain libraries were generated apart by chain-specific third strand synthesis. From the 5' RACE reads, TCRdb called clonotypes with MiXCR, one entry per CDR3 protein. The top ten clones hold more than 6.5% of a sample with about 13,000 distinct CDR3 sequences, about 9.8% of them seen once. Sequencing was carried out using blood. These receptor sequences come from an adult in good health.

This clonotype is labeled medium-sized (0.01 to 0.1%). The CDR3 nucleotides read TGTGCCAGCAGGACAGGGGGCGGTGGCTACACCTTC. Protein sequence: CASRTGGGGYTF. This chain links TRBV2 with TRBJ1-2; 10 bases agree with TRBD1. Germline V CDR1 and CDR2: SNHLY, FYNNEI. The CDR3 spans 12 residues. After removal of 6 bases from V and 7 bases from J, the junction contained 2 bases not matched to a gene. Filled out from reference TRBV2 and TRBJ1-2, the complete variable domain reads EPEVTQTPSHQVTQMGQEVILRCVPISNHLYFYWYRQILGQKVEFLVSFYNNEISEKSEIFDDQFSVERPDGSNFTLKIRSTKLEDSAMYFCASRTGGGGYTFGSGTRLTVV.

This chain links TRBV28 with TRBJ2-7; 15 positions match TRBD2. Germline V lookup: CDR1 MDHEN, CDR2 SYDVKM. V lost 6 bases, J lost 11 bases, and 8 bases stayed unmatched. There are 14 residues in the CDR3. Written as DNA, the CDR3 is TGTGCCAGCAGCCAAGGACTAGCGGGAGGGTTGAAGTACTTC. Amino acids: CASSQGLAGGLKYF.

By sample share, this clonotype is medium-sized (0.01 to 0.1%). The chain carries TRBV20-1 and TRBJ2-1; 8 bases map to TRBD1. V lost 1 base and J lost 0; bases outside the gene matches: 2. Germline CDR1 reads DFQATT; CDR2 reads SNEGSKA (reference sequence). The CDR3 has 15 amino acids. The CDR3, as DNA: TGCAGTGCTAGAGCACAGGGGGGCTCCTACAATGAGCAGTTCTTC. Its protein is CSARAQGGSYNEQFF.

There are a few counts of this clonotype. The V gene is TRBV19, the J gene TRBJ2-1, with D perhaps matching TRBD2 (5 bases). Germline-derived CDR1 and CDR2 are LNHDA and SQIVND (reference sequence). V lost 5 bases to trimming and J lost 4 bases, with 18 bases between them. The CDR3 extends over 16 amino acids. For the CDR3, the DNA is TGTGCCAGTAGTCCTGGTTGGAGCGGAGGTTACAATGAGCAGTTCTTC. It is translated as CASSPGWSGGYNEQFF.